This TCR beta chain emerged from a study of cytomegalovirus exposure and HLA in healthy donors. The PCR was carried out with 60 Vbeta primers and 13 Jbeta primers. TCRdb's copy holds only in-frame clones and misses some; the assay was immunoSEQ multiplex PCR. The sample holds 90,000 to 110,000 clones, approximately 79% seen once. CDR1 and CDR2 (germline): SNHLY, FYNNEI. The trim removed 2 bases at V and 1 base at J, leaving 9 bases unmatched. This CDR3 comprises 17 residues. V and J are TRBV2 and TRBJ2-3, with TRBD2 matching 7 bases. Input material: PBMCs. The source is a young man in good health and CMV-seropositive. In nucleotides, the CDR3 is TGTGCCAGCAGTGAAACGGGGAGCGGGACTGGCACAGATACGCAGTATTTT. As protein: CASSETGSGTGTDTQYF.